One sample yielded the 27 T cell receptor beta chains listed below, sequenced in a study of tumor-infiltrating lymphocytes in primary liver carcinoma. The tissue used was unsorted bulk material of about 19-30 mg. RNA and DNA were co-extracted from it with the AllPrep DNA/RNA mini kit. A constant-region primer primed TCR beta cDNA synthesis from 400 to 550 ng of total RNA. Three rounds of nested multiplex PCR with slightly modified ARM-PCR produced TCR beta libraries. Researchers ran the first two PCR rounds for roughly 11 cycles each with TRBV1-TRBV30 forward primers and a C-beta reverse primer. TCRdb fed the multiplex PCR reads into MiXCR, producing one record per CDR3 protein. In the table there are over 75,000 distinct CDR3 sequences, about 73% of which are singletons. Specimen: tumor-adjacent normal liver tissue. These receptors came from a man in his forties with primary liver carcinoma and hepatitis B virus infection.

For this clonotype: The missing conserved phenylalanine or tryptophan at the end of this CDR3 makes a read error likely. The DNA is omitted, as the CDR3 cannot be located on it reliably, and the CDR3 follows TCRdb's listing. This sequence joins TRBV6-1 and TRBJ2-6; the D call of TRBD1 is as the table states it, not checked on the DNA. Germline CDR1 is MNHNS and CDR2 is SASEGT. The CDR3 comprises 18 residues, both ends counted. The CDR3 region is CASSETDRGESGANVLTS.

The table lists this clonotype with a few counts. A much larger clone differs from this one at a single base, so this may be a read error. CDR3 loop: CASRDDSGANALTF. CDR3 bases: TGTGCCAGCAGAGACGACTCTGGGGCCAACGCCCTGACTTTC. The rearrangement links TRBV12-3 or TRBV12-4 to TRBJ2-6; D is possibly TRBD1 (5 bases). The CDR3 consists of 14 residues.

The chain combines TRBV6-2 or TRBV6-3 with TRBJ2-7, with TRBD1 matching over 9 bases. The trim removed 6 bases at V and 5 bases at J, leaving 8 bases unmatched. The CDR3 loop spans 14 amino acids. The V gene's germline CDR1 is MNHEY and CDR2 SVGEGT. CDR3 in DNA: TGTGCCAGCAGCCTCCGGGACAGGGCCCACGAGCAGTACTTC. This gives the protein CASSLRDRAHEQYF.

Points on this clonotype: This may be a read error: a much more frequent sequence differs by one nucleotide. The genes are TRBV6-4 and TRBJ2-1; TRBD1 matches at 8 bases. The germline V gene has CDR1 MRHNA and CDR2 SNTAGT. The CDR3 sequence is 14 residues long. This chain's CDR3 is CVSKPGQDFNEQFF. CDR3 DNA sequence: TGTGTCAGCAAACCGGGACAGGACTTCAATGAGCAGTTCTTC.

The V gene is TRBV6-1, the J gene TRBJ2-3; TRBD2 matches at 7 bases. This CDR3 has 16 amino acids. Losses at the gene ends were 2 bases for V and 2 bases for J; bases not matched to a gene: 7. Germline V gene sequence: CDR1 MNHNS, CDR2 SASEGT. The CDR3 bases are TGTGCCAGCAGTGAATTAGCGGGTTTACCCACAGATACGCAGTATTTT. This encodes CASSELAGLPTDTQYF.

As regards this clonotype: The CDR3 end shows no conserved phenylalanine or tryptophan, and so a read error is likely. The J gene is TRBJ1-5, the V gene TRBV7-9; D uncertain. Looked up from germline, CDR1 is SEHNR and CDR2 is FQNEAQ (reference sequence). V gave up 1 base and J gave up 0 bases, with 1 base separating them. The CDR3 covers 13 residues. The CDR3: CASSLDSNQPQHY. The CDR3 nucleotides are TGTGCCAGCAGCTTAGATAGCAATCAGCCCCAGCATTAT.

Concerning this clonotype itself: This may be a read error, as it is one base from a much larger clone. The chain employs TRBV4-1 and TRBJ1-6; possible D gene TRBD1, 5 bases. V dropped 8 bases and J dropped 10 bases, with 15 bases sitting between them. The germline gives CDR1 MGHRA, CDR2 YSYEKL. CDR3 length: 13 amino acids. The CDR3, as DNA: TGCGCCAGCGGACCTAGGCCAGGGTCACCCCTCCACTTT. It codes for CASGPRPGSPLHF.

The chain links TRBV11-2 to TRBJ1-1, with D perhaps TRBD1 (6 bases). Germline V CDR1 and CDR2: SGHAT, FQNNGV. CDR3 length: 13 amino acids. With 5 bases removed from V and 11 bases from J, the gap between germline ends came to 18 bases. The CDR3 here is CASSRGGTGTAFF. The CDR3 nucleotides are TGTGCCAGCAGCAGAGGCGGAACAGGGACTGCTTTCTTT.

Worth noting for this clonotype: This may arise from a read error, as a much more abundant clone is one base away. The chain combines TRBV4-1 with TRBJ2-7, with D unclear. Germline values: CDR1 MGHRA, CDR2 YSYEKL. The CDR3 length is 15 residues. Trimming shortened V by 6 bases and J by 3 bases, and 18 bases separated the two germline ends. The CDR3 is CASSHLPVTDYEQYF. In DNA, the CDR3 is TGCGCCAGCAGTCACCTTCCCGTGACGGACTACGAGCAGTACTTC.

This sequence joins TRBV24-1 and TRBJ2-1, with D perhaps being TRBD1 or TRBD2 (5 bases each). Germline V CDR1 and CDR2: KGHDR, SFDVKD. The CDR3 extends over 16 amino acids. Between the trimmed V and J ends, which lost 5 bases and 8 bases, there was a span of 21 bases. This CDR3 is CATSGGWQGRKDEQFF. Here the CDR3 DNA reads TGTGCCACCAGTGGAGGGTGGCAGGGTAGGAAGGATGAGCAGTTCTTC.

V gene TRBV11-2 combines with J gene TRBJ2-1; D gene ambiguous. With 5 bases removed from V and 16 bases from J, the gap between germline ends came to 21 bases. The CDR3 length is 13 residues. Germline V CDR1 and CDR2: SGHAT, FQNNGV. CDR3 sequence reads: CASSPQAGSEYFF. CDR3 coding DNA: TGTGCCAGCAGCCCCCAGGCTGGTAGTGAGTACTTCTTC.

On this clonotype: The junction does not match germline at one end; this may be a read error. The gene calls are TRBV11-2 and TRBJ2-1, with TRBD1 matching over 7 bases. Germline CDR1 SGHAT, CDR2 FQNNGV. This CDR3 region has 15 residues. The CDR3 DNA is TGTGCCAGTAGCTTAAGAGGGGGCTTCTACAATGAGCAGTTCTTC. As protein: CASSLRGGFYNEQFF. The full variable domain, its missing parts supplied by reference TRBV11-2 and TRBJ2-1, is EAGVAQSPRYKIIEKRQSVAFWCNPISGHATLYWYQQILGQGPKLLIQFQNNGVVDDSQLPKDRFSAERLKGVDSTLKIQPAKLEDSAVYLCASSLRGGFYNEQFFGPGTRLTVL.

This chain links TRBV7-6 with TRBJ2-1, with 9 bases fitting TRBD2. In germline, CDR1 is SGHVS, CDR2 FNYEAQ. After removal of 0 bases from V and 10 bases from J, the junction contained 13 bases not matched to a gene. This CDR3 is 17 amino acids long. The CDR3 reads CASSLAIAGGPLGEQFF. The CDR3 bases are TGTGCCAGCAGCTTAGCGATTGCGGGAGGGCCTTTAGGAGAGCAGTTCTTC. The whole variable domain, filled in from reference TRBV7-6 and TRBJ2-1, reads GAGVSQSPRYKVTKRGQDVALRCDPISGHVSLYWYRQALGQGPEFLTYFNYEAQQDKSGLPNDRFSAERPEGSISTLTIQRTEQRDSAMYRCASSLAIAGGPLGEQFFGPGTRLTVL.

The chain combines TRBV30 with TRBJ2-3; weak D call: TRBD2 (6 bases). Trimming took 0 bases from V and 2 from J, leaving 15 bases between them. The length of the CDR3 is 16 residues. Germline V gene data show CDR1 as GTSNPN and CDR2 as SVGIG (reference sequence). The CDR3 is CAWSVGRYLNTDTQYF. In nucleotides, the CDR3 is TGTGCCTGGAGTGTAGGGAGGTACTTAAACACAGATACGCAGTATTTT.

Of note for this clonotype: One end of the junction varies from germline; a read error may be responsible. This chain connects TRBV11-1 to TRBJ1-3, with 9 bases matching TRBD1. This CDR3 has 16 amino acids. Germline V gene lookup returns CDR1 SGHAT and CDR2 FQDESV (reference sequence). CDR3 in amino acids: CASSRTGDISGSTIYF. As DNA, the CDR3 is TGTGCCAGCAGCCGGACAGGGGACATCTCTGGAAGCACCATATATTTT.

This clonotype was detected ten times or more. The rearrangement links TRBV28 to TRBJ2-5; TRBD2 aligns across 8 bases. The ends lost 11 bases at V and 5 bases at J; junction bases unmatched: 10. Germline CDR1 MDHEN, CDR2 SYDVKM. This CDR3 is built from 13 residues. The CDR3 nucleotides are TGTGCCCACGGGAGCGGGAGTTGGGAGACCCAGTACTTC. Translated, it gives CAHGSGSWETQYF.

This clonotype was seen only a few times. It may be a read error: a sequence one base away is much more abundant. CDR3 DNA sequence: TGTGCCAGCACTCTTAGGGATGAGCAGTTCTTC. Its translation is CASTLRDEQFF. The chain recombines TRBV7-8 with TRBJ2-1; no definite D call. Germline loops: CDR1 SGHVS, CDR2 FQNEAQ. The V end lost 7 bases, the J end lost 8 bases, and 9 bases lay between the germline ends. This CDR3 has 11 amino acids.

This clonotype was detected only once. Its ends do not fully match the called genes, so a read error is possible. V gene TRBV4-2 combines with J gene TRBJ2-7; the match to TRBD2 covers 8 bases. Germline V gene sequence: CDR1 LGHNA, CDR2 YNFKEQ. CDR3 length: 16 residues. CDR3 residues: CASSELTGGSSYEQYF. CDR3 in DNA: TGCGCCAGCAGCGAACTAACGGGAGGGTCCTCCTACGAGCAGTACTTC.

The CDR3 reads CAGNDSEYGEQFF. The CDR3 nucleotides are TGTGCCGGCAATGATTCGGAATACGGTGAGCAGTTCTTC. The chain has TRBV2 and TRBJ2-1; D uncertain. Trimming cost V 11 bases and J 9 bases, with 20 bases left between them. Germline V CDR1 and CDR2: SNHLY, FYNNEI. The CDR3 has 13 amino acids.

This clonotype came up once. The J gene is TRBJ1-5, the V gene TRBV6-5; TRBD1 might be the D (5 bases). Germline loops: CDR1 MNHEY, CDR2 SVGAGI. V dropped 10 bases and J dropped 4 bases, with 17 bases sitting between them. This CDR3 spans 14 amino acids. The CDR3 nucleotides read TGTGCCAACAGGACATGGGCCTTTAATCAGCCCCAGCATTTT. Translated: CANRTWAFNQPQHF.

CDR3 in DNA: TGTGCCAGCAGCCCCACGGCAGTTTGGAGTACCGGGGAGCTGTTTTTT. Residues: CASSPTAVWSTGELFF. The chain employs TRBV11-2 and TRBJ2-2, with unresolved D. The CDR3 consists of 16 residues. Per germline, CDR1 SGHAT and CDR2 FQNNGV. V shed 5 bases and J shed 5 bases, with 18 bases lying between them.

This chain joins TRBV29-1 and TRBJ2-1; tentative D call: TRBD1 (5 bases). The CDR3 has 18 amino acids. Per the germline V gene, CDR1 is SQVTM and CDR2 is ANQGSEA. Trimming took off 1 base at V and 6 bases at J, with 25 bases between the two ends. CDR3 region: CSVEGGGWTRGRSNEQFF. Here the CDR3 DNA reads TGCAGCGTTGAAGGGGGTGGTTGGACAAGGGGCCGTTCCAATGAGCAGTTCTTC.

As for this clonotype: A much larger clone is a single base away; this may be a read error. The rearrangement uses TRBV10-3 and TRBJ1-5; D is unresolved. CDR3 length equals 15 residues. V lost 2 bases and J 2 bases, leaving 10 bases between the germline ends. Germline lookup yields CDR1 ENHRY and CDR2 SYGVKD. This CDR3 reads CAISETRNGNQPQHF. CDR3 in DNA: TGTGCCATCAGTGAGACCAGGAATGGCAATCAGCCCCAGCATTTT.

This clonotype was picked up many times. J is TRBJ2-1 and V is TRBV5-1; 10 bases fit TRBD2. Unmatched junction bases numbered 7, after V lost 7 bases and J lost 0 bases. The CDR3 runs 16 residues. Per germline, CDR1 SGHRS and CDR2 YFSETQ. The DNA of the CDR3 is TGCGCCAGCGAGAAACTAGCGGGAAGCTCCTACAATGAGCAGTTCTTC. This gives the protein CASEKLAGSSYNEQFF.

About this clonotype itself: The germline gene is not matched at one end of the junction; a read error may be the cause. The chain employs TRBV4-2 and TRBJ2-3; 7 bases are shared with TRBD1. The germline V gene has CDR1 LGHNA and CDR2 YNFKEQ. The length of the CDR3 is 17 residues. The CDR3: CASSQVDRSASSDTRYF. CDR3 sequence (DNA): TGTGCCAGCAGCCAGGTGGACAGGTCTGCAAGTTCAGATACGCGGTATTTT.

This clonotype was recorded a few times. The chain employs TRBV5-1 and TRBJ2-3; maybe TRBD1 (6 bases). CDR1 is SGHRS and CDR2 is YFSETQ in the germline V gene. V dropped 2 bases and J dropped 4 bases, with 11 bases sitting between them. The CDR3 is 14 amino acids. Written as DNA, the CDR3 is TGCGCCAGCAGCTTCCGGGCAGGGGCAGATACGCAGTATTTT. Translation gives CASSFRAGADTQYF.

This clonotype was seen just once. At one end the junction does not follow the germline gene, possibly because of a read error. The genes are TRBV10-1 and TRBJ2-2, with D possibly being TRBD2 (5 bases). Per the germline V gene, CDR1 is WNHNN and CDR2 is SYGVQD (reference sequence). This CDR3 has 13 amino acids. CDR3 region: CAISASITGELFF. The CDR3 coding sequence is TGCGCCATCAGTGCTTCAATCACCGGGGAGCTGTTTTTC.